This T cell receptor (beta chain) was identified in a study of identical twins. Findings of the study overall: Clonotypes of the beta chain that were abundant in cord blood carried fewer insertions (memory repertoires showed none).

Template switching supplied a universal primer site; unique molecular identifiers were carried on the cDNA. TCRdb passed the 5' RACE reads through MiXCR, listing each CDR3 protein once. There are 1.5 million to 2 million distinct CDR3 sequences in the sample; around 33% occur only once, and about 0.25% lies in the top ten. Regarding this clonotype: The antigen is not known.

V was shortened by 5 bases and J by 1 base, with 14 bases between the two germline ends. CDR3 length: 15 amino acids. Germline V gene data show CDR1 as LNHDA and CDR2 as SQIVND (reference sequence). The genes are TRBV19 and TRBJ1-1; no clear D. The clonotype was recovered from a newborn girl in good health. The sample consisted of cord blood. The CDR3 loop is CASSVTRAGNTEAFF. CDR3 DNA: TGTGCCAGTAGTGTCACCCGGGCGGGGAACACTGAAGCTTTCTTT. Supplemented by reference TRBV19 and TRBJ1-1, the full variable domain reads DGGITQSPKYLFRKEGQNVTLSCEQNLNHDAMYWYRQDPGQGLRLIYYSQIVNDFQKGDIAEGYSVSREKKESFPLTVTSAQKNPTAFYLCASSVTRAGNTEAFFGQGTRLTVV.